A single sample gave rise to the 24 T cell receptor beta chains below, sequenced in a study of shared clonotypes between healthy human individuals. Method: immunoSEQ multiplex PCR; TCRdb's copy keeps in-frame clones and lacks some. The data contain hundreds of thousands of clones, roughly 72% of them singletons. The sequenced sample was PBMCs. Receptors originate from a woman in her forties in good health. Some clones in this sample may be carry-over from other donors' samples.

The DNA of the CDR3 is TGTGCCAGTGACGGATACTACGAGCAGTACTTC. It specifies CASDGYYEQYF. J is TRBJ2-7 and V is TRBV2; D unresolved. V gave up 9 bases and J gave up 3 bases, with 9 bases separating them. This CDR3 contains 11 residues. Germline V CDR1 and CDR2: SNHLY, FYNNEI.

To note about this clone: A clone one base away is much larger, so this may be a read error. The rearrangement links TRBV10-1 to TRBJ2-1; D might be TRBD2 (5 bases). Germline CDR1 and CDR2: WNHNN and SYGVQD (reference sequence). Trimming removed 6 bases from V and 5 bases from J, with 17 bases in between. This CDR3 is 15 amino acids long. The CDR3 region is CASSDYGPKHNEQFF. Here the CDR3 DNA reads TGCGCCAGCAGCGACTACGGGCCCAAACACAATGAGCAGTTCTTC.

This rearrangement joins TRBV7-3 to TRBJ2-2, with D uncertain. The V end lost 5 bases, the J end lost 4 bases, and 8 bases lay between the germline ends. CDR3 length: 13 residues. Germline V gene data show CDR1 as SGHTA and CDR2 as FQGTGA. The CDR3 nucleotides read TGTGCCAGCAGCCGCTTAGTCACCGGGGAGCTGTTTTTT. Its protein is CASSRLVTGELFF.

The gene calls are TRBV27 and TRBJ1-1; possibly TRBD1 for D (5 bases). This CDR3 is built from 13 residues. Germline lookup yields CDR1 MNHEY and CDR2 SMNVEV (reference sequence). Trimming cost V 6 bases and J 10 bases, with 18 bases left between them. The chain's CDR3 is CASRNVQVPLAFF. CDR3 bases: TGTGCCAGCAGGAACGTACAGGTTCCCCTAGCTTTCTTT.

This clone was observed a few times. The CDR3, as DNA: TGTGCCAGCAAGGACATATGGAACACCGGGGAGCTGTTTTTT. Encoded protein: CASKDIWNTGELFF. This chain connects TRBV2 to TRBJ2-2, with D tentatively TRBD1 (5 bases). CDR1 and CDR2 from the germline V gene are SNHLY and FYNNEI. V lost 7 bases, J lost 1 base, and 10 bases lay in between. The length of the CDR3 is 14 residues.

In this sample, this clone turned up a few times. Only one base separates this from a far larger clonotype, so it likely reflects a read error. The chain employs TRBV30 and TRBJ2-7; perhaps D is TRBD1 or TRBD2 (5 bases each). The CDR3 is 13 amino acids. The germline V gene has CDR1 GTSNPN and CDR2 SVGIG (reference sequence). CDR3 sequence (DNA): TGTGCCTCGCCGGGACCGTCCATCTACGAGCAGTGCTTC. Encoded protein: CASPGPSIYEQCF.

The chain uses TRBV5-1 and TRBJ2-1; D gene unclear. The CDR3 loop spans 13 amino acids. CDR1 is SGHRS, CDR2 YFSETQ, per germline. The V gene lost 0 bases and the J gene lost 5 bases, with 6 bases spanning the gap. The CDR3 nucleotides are TGCGCCAGCAGCTTGGCACCCGACAATGAGCAGTTCTTC. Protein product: CASSLAPDNEQFF.

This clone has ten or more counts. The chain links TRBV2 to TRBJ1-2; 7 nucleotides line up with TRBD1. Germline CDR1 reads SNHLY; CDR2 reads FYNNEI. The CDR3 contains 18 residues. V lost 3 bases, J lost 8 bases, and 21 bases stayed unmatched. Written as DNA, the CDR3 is TGTGCCAGCAGTGACCCCCTCGGGAAGGCGCCCGTCAGGGGGGGCTACACCTTC. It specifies CASSDPLGKAPVRGGYTF.

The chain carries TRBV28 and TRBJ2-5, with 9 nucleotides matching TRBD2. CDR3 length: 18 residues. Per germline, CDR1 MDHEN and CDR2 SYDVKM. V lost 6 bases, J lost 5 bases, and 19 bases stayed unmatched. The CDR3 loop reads CASSPPRGRAEIQETQYF. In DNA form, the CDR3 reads TGTGCCAGCAGCCCCCCCCGCGGGAGGGCAGAAATCCAGGAGACCCAGTACTTC.

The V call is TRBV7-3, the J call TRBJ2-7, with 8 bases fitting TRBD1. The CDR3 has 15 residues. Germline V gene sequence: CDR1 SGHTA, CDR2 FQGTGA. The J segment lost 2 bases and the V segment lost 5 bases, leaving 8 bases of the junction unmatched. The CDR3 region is CASSPQGGNTYEQYF. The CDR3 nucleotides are TGTGCCAGCAGCCCACAGGGGGGCAACACCTACGAGCAGTACTTC. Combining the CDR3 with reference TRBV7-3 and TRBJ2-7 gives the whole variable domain GAGVSQTPSNKVTEKGKYVELRCDPISGHTALYWYRQSLGQGPEFLIYFQGTGAADDSGLPNDRFFAVRPEGSVSTLKIQRTERGDSAVYLCASSPQGGNTYEQYFGPGTRLTVT.

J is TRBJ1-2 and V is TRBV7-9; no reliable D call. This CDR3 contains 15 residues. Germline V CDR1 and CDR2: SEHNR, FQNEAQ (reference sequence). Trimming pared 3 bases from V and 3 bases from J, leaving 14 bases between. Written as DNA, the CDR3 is TGTGCCAGCAGCTTTCCCGAAGGGAATGACTATGGCTACACCTTC. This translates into CASSFPEGNDYGYTF.

The CDR3 spells CASSQGGFREKLFF. Written as DNA, the CDR3 is TGTGCCAGCAGCCAAGGGGGGTTCCGGGAAAAACTGTTTTTT. This chain uses TRBV14 with TRBJ1-4; tentative D call: TRBD1 (5 bases). Trimming removed 1 base from V and 8 bases from J, with 11 bases in between. This CDR3 contains 14 residues. Looked up from germline, CDR1 is SGHDN and CDR2 is FVKESK.

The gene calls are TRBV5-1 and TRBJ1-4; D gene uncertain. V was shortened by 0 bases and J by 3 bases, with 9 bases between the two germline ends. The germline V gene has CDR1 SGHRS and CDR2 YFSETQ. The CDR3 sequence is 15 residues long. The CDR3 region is CASSLGGMPNEKLFF. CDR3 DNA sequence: TGCGCCAGCAGCTTGGGGGGAATGCCTAATGAAAAACTGTTTTTT.

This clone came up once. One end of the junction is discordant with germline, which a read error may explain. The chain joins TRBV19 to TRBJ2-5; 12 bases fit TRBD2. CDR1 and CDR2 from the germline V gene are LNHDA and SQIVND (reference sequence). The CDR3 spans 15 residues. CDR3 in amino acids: CASSTRLAGAQTQYF. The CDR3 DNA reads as TGTGCCAGTAGTACCAGACTAGCGGGAGCGCAGACTCAGTACTTC.

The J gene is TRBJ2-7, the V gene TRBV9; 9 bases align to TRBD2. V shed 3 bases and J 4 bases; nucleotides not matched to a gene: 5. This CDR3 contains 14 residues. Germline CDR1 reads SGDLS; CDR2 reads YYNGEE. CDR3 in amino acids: CASSEGLAGYEQYF. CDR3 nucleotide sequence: TGTGCCAGCAGCGAGGGCCTAGCGGGGTACGAGCAGTACTTC. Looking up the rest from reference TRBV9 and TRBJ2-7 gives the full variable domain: DSGVTQTPKHLITATGQRVTLRCSPRSGDLSVYWYQQSLDQGLQFLIQYYNGEERAKGNILERFSAQQFPDLHSELNLSSLELGDSALYFCASSEGLAGYEQYFGPGTRLTVT.

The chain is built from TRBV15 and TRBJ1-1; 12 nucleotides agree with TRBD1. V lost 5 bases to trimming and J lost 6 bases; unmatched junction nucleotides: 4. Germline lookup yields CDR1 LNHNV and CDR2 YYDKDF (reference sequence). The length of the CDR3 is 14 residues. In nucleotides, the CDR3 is TGTGCCACCAGCGGCGGGACAGGGGGCTCTGAAGCTTTCTTT. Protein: CATSGGTGGSEAFF.

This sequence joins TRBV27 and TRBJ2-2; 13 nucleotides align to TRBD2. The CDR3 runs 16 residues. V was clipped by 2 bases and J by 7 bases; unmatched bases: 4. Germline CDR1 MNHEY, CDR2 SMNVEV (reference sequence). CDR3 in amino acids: CASSLGLAGDGGELFF. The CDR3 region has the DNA TGTGCCAGCAGTTTAGGACTAGCGGGAGACGGCGGGGAGCTGTTTTTT.

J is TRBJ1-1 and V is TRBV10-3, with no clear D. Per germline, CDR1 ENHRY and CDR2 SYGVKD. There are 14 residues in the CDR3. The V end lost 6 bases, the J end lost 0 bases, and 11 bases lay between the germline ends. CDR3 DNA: TGTGCCATCAGCCCAGCGGGAGTGAACACTGAAGCTTTCTTT. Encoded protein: CAISPAGVNTEAFF.

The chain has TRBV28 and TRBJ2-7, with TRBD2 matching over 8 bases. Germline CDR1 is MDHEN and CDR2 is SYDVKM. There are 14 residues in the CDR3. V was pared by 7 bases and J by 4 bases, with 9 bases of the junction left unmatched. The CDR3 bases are TGTGCCAGCACGGCTAGCGGGCCCCAGTACGAGCAGTACTTC. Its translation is CASTASGPQYEQYF. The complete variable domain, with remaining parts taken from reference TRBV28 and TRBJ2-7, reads DVKVTQSSRYLVKRTGEKVFLECVQDMDHENMFWYRQDPGLGLRLIYFSYDVKMKEKGDIPEGYSVSREKKERFSLILESASTNQTSMYLCASTASGPQYEQYFGPGTRLTVT.

Here the CDR3 reads CASSSGRAGYNEQFF. CDR3 bases: TGTGCCAGCAGCTCCGGGAGGGCCGGCTACAATGAGCAGTTCTTC. The J gene is TRBJ2-1, the V gene TRBV7-3, with TRBD2 identical over 8 bases. Germline CDR1 reads SGHTA; CDR2 reads FQGTGA. The CDR3 has 15 amino acids. The J segment lost 3 bases and the V segment lost 4 bases, leaving 5 bases of the junction unmatched.

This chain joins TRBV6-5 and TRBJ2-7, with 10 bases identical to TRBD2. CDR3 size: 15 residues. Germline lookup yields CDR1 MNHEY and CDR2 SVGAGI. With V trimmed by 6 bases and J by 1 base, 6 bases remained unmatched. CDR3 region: CASRYGLAESYEQYF. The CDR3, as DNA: TGTGCCAGCAGATACGGACTAGCGGAATCCTACGAGCAGTACTTC.

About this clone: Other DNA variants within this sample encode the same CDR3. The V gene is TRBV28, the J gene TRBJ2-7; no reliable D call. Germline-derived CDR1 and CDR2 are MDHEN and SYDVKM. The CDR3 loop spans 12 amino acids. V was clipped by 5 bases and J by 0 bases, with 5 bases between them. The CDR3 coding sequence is TGTGCCAGCAGTCTCCCCTCCTACGAGCAGTACTTC. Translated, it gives CASSLPSYEQYF.

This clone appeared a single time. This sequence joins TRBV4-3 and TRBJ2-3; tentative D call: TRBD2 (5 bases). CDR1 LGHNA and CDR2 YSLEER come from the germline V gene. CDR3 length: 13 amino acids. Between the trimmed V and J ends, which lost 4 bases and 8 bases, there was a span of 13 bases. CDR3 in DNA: TGCGCCAGCAGCCCTAACGCGGCGGGTACGCAGTATTTT. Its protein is CASSPNAAGTQYF.

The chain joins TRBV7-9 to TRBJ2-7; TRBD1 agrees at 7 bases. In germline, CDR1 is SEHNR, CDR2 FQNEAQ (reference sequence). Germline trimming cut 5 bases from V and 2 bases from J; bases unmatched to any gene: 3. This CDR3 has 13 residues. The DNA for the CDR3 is TGTGCCAGCAGCACCGGGACAGCCTACGAGCAGTACTTC. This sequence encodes CASSTGTAYEQYF.